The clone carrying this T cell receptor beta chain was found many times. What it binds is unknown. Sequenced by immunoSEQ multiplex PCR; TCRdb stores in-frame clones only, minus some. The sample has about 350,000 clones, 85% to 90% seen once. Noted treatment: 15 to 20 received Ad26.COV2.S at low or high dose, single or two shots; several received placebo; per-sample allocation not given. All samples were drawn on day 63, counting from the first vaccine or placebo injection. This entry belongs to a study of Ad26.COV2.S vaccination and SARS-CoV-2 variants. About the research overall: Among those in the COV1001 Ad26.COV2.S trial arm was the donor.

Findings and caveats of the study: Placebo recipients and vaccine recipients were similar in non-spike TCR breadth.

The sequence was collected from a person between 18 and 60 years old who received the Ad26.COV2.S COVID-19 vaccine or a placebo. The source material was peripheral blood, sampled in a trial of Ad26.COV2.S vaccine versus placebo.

CDR3 nucleotide sequence: TGCGCCAGCAGCCAAGTTAAGGGGGAGAACAATCAGCCCCAGCATTTT. It encodes CASSQVKGENNQPQHF. The chain combines TRBV4-1 with TRBJ1-5; possible D gene TRBD1, 6 bases. Trimming left V 1 base short and J 3 bases short, with 13 bases between. The CDR3 spans 16 residues. Germline V gene data show CDR1 as MGHRA and CDR2 as YSYEKL.